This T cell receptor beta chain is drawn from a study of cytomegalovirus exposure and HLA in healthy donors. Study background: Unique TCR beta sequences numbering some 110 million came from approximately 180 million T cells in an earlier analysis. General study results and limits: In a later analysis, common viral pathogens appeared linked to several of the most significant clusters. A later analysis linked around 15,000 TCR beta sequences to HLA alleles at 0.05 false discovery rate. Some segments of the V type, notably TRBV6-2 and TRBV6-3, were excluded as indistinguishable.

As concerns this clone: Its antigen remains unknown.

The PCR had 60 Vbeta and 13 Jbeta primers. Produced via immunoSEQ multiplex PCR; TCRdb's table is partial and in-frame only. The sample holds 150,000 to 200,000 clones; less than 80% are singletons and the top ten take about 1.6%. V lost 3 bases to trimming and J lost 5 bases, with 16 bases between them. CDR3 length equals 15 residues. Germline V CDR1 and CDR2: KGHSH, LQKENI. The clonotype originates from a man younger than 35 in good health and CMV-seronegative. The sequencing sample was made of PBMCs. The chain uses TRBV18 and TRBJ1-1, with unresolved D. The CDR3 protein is CASSPPRTGFTEAFF. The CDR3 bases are TGTGCCAGCTCACCCCCCCGGACGGGATTTACTGAAGCTTTCTTT.